Listed here are 14 T cell receptor beta chains from one sample, sequenced in a study of cytomegalovirus exposure and HLA in healthy donors. Amplification used 60 Vbeta primers and 13 Jbeta primers. The data were produced by immunoSEQ multiplex PCR, yet TCRdb's version contains in-frame clones alone and is incomplete. The sample holds about 170,000 clones, 65% to 80% seen once. Sequenced sample: PBMCs. The origin of the receptors is a female donor in good health and CMV-seronegative.

The V call is TRBV7-9, the J call TRBJ2-5, with a possible D match to TRBD1 (5 bases). With 1 base removed from V and 2 bases from J, the gap between germline ends came to 8 bases. The CDR3 is made up of 14 amino acids. Germline CDR1 reads SEHNR; CDR2 reads FQNEAQ (reference sequence). The CDR3 sequence: CASSLERGQETQYF. Written as DNA, the CDR3 is TGTGCCAGCAGCTTAGAAAGGGGACAAGAGACCCAGTACTTC. Filled out from reference TRBV7-9 and TRBJ2-5, the complete variable domain reads DTGVSQNPRHKITKRGQNVTFRCDPISEHNRLYWYRQTLGQGPEFLTYFQNEAQLEKSRLLSDRFSAERPKGSFSTLEIQRTEQGDSAMYLCASSLERGQETQYFGPGTRLLVL.

This clone was picked up one time. This chain uses TRBV5-6 with TRBJ2-7, with D possibly TRBD1 on 5 matching bases. Per the germline V gene, CDR1 is SGHDT and CDR2 is YYEEEE. The CDR3 loop spans 15 amino acids. V was clipped by 1 base and J by 3 bases, with 14 bases between them. The CDR3 DNA reads TGTGCCAGCAGCTTGAATAGGGGAAGGGTCTACGAGCAGTACTTC. Encoded protein: CASSLNRGRVYEQYF.

This clone has a handful of counts. The chain employs TRBV13 and TRBJ2-7, with 7 bases matching TRBD1. V shed 5 bases, J shed 7 bases, and the junction held 11 bases outside the gene matches. Germline-derived CDR1 and CDR2 are PRHDT and FYEKMQ (reference sequence). This CDR3 spans 14 amino acids. CDR3 sequence (DNA): TGTGCCAGCAGCGCTTACAGGGGTTCTGAGGAGCAGTACTTC. Translated, it gives CASSAYRGSEEQYF. Full variable domain (rest looked up from reference TRBV13 and TRBJ2-7): AAGVIQSPRHLIKEKRETATLKCYPIPRHDTVYWYQQGPGQDPQFLISFYEKMQSDKGSIPDRFSAQQFSDYHSELNMSSLELGDSALYFCASSAYRGSEEQYFGPGTRLTVT.

The rearrangement links TRBV30 to TRBJ1-5; D unresolved. The CDR3 is 15 residues long. Trimming stripped 0 bases from V and 11 bases from J, with 20 bases between. Looked up from germline, CDR1 is GTSNPN and CDR2 is SVGIG (reference sequence). This CDR3 reads CAWSVSPSPGTSQHF. DNA of the CDR3: TGTGCCTGGAGTGTGAGTCCCAGCCCGGGTACGTCCCAGCATTTT.

The chain employs TRBV30 and TRBJ1-1; D perhaps matches TRBD1 (6 bases). V was trimmed by 7 bases and J by 0 bases, leaving 12 bases between them. Germline V gene sequence: CDR1 GTSNPN, CDR2 SVGIG (reference sequence). The CDR3 has 13 amino acids. Here the CDR3 reads CAYLTGMNTEAFF. CDR3 sequence (DNA): TGTGCCTACCTAACAGGGATGAACACTGAAGCTTTCTTT.

The J gene is TRBJ2-7, the V gene TRBV6-6; 9 positions match TRBD1. This CDR3 has 13 residues. Per the germline V gene, CDR1 is MNHNY and CDR2 is SVGAGI (reference sequence). The ends lost 11 bases at V and 3 bases at J; junction bases unmatched: 8. CDR3 in DNA: TGTGCCGGCAAACAGGGGGCCCTCTACGAGCAGTACTTC. Amino acid sequence: CAGKQGALYEQYF.

The J gene is TRBJ1-5, the V gene TRBV19; possible D gene TRBD1, 6 bases. The CDR3 runs to 13 residues. The V end lost 6 bases, the J end lost 5 bases, and 11 bases lay between the germline ends. Germline CDR1 reads LNHDA; CDR2 reads SQIVND (reference sequence). CDR3 protein: CASRVGGDQPQHF. The CDR3 DNA is TGTGCCAGTAGGGTAGGGGGTGATCAGCCCCAGCATTTT.

V usage is TRBV18 and J usage is TRBJ1-1; no clear D. V was clipped by 2 bases and J by 3 bases, with 10 bases between them. This CDR3 comprises 14 residues. Germline CDR1 is KGHSH and CDR2 is LQKENI. The CDR3 here is CASSPTLGDTEAFF. Here the CDR3 DNA reads TGTGCCAGCTCACCAACCCTCGGGGACACTGAAGCTTTCTTT.

V is TRBV5-1 and J is TRBJ1-2, with TRBD1 matching 8 bases. The CDR3 loop spans 16 amino acids. V was pared by 2 bases and J by 8 bases, with 14 bases of the junction left unmatched. CDR1 SGHRS and CDR2 YFSETQ come from the germline V gene. CDR3 sequence reads: CASSFTRTGTMEGYTF. In DNA, the CDR3 is TGCGCCAGCAGCTTCACAAGGACAGGGACGATGGAGGGCTACACCTTC.

The chain couples TRBV5-1 to TRBJ2-5; TRBD1 is a possible D gene (5 bases). CDR1 and CDR2 (germline): SGHRS, YFSETQ. V was shortened by 7 bases and J by 2 bases, with 9 bases between the two germline ends. The CDR3 is 12 residues long. CDR3 region: CASGRQQETQYF. The CDR3 DNA follows: TGCGCCAGCGGCCGACAGCAAGAGACCCAGTACTTC.

V and J are TRBV5-1 and TRBJ2-6, with TRBD1 identical over 7 bases. CDR1 and CDR2 (germline): SGHRS, YFSETQ. Trimming took 4 bases from V and 0 from J; bases not matched to a gene: 4. The length of the CDR3 is 16 residues. CDR3 region: CASSLQGTSGANVLTF. The CDR3 bases are TGCGCCAGCAGCCTACAGGGGACCTCTGGGGCCAACGTCCTGACTTTC.

V gene TRBV7-9 combines with J gene TRBJ1-2; D might be TRBD1 (6 bases). The CDR3 contains 14 residues. V dropped 4 bases and J dropped 3 bases, with 12 bases sitting between them. Per germline, CDR1 SEHNR and CDR2 FQNEAQ (reference sequence). Here the CDR3 DNA reads TGTGCCAGCAGCTCCCGGGACACTTACTATGGCTACACCTTC. Protein sequence: CASSSRDTYYGYTF.

The rearrangement uses TRBV7-9 and TRBJ2-7; the match to TRBD1 covers 8 bases. The CDR3 loop spans 14 amino acids. J gave up 0 bases and V 5 bases, and 3 bases lay outside the gene matches. Germline V gene lookup returns CDR1 SEHNR and CDR2 FQNEAQ (reference sequence). CDR3 bases: TGTGCCAGCAGCCCGACAGGGGACTCCTACGAGCAGTACTTC. Amino acid sequence: CASSPTGDSYEQYF.

The genes are TRBV11-2 and TRBJ1-2, with 8 bases matching TRBD1. CDR1 SGHAT and CDR2 FQNNGV come from the germline V gene. J gave up 7 bases and V 1 base, and 5 bases lay outside the gene matches. CDR3 size: 14 residues. CDR3 residues: CASSLAGGAGGYTF. CDR3 coding DNA: TGTGCCAGCAGCTTAGCAGGGGGCGCGGGTGGCTACACCTTC.